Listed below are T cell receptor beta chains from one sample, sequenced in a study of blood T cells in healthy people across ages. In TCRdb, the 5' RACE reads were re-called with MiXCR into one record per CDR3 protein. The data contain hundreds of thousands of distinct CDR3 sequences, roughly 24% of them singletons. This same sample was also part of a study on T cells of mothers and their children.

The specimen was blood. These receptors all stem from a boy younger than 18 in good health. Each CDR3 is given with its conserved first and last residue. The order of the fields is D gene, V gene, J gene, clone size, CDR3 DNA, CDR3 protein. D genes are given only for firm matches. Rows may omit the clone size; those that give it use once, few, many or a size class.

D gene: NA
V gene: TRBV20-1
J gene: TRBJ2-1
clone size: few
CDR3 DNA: TGCAGTGCTAGAGGCCCGGGTAGCGTGGCCTACAATGAGCAGTTCTTC
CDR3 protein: CSARGPGSVAYNEQFF

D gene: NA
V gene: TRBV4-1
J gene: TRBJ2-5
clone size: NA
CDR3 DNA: TGCGCCAGCAGCCAGCCAGAGCTAGCGTGGGAGACCCAGTACTTC
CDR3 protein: CASSQPELAWETQYF

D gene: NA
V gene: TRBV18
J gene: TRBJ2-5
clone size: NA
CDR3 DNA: TGTGCCAGCTCACAACTAGTGGGGTTACAAGAGACCCAGTACTTC
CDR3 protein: CASSQLVGLQETQYF

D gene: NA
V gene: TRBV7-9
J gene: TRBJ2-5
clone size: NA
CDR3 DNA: TGTGCCAGCAGCTTCGATGTGCGGGGTCGCCCGGAGACCCAGTACTTC
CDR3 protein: CASSFDVRGRPETQYF

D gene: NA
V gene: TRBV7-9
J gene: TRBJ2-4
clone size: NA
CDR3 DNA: TGTGCCACTAGGACAGCCGGTTACGAAAATGGCATTCAGTACTTC
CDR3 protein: CATRTAGYENGIQYF

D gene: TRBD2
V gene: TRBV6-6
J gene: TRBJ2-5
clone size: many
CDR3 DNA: TGTGCCAGCCGGTCTGTCCTAGCGGGGGGACAAGAGACCCAGTACTTC
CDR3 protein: CASRSVLAGGQETQYF

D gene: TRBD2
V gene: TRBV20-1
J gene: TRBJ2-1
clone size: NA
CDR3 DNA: TGCAGTGCTAGGCCAGCGGGGGGTCCGAGCTCCTACAATGAGCAGTTCTTC
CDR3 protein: CSARPAGGPSSYNEQFF

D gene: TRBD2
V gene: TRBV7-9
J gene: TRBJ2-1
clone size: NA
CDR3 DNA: TGTGCCAGCAGCTTTAGCGGGGGGTACAATGAGCAGTTCTTC
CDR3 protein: CASSFSGGYNEQFF

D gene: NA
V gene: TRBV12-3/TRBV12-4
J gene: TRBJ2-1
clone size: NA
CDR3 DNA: TGTGCCAGCAGGACGGGGGCGAGTAATGAGCAGTTCTTC
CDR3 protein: CASRTGASNEQFF

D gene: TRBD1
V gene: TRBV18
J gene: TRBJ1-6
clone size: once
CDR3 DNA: TGTGCCAGCTCCCGGGGACAGACGGATTCACCCCTCCACTTT
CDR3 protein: CASSRGQTDSPLHF

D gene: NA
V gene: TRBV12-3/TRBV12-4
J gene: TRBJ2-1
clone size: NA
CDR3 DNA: TGTGCCAGCAGTTTAGGGGGTCCGGGGGTTGAGCAGTTCTTC
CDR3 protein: CASSLGGPGVEQFF

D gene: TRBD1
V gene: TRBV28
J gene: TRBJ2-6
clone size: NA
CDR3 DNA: TGTGCCAGCAGTCCTGCCGGGACAGCGTACTCTGGGGCCAACGTCCTGACTTTC
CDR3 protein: CASSPAGTAYSGANVLTF

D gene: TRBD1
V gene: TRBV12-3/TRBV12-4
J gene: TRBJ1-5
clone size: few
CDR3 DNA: TGTGCCAGCAGGGGGGGGCAGGGGGAACAGCCCCAGCATTTT
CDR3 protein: CASRGGQGEQPQHF

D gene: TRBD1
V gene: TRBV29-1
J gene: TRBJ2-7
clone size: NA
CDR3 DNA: TGCAGCGTTCAGGGGGCCCACGAGCAGTACTTC
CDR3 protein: CSVQGAHEQYF

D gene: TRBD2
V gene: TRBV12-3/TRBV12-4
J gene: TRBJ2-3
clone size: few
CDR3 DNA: TGTGCCAGCACCCCGGGGGGACGGACAGATACGCAGTATTTT
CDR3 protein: CASTPGGRTDTQYF

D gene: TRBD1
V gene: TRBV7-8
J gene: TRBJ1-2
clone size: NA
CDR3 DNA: TGTGCCAGCAGCTTGGGGGGGGGACAGGTCGACGGCTACACCTTC
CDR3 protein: CASSLGGGQVDGYTF

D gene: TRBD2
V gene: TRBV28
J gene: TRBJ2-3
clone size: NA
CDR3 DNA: TGTGCCAGTCATCCCGGGACTAGCGCCGATACGCAGTATTTT
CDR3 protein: CASHPGTSADTQYF

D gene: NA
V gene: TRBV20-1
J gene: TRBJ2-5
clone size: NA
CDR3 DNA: TGCAGTGCTCCGGTCCACTCCCAAGAGACCCAGTACTTC
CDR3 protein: CSAPVHSQETQYF

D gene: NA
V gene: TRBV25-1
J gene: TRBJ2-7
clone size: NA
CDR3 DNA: TGTGCCAGCGGGTCCCCTGGCGAGCAGTACTTC
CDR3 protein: CASGSPGEQYF

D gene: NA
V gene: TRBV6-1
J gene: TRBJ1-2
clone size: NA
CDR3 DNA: TGTGCCAGCAGGGATTGGAATACGGAGCCGGGGACTTTAGGGACCTTC
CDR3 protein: CASRDWNTEPGTLGTF

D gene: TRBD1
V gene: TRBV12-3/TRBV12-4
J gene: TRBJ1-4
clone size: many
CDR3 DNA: TGTGCCAGCAGTTTAAGGACAGGGGGCAATGAAAAACTGTTTTTT
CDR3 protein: CASSLRTGGNEKLFF

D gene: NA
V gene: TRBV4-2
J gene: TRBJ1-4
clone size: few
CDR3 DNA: TGTGCCAGCAGCCAAGGGGGACCGTCGGGGGCAACTAATGAAAAACTGTTTTTT
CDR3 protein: CASSQGGPSGATNEKLFF

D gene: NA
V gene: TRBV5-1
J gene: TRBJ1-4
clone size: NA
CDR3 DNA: TGCGCCAGCGCTGGGGACGAAGAAAAACTGTTTTTT
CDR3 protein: CASAGDEEKLFF